A selection of T cell receptor beta chains follows, all from one sample in a study of TIL therapy for anti-PD-1-resistant metastatic lung cancer. Profiling relied on immunoSEQ multiplex PCR, and the TCRdb table lists in-frame clones only, not all of them. The sample includes tens of thousands of clones, 80% to 90% seen only once; the top ten take around 2.6%. Sequencing used blood, obtained at baseline. Receptors were obtained from a person aged 25-85 years with non-small cell lung cancer. CDR3s include the opening cysteine and the closing phenylalanine or tryptophan. Each record gives: clone size, V gene, J gene, CDR3 protein. Where a row states a size, it is once, few, many or the class of an expanded clone; other rows omit it.

.	TRBV3-1/TRBV3-2	TRBJ2-2	CASSQDAGGGGPNTGELFF
.	TRBV5-1	TRBJ2-7	CASSLSLAGPSYEQYF
.	TRBV3-1/TRBV3-2	TRBJ2-1	CASSGRLDNEQFF
.	TRBV5-1	TRBJ2-4	CASSLEGAGGREYF
.	TRBV9	TRBJ2-1	CASSVGQAVNEQFF
.	TRBV5-8	TRBJ2-1	CASSSYNEQFF
.	TRBV10-3	TRBJ1-3	CAISESMGDSEYF
.	TRBV2	TRBJ2-3	CASRSDRGTDTQYF
.	TRBV4-1	TRBJ1-5	CASSQGPGTGNQPQHF
few	TRBV7-9	TRBJ2-7	CASSLGLAGVHEQYF
.	TRBV5-1	TRBJ2-5	CASSRVEGTQYF